Each of the 26 T cell receptor beta chains below was sequenced from the same sample in a study of blood T cell repertoires in COVID-19. Assay: immunoSEQ multiplex PCR; the TCRdb copy retains only in-frame clones and omits some. Counted here are 150,000 to 200,000 clones, around 80% occurring once; the ten biggest clones make up approximately 10%. Input material: PBMCs or T cells enriched from blood (not recorded which). These receptors came from a man aged 50 to 60 who had recovered from COVID-19.

This CDR3 reads CASSPEQQAFF. The CDR3 bases are TGTGCCAGCAGTCCGGAGCAGCAAGCTTTCTTT. The J gene is TRBJ1-1, the V gene TRBV2; D gene ambiguous. V lost 5 bases to trimming and J lost 9 bases, with 10 bases between them. This CDR3 is 11 amino acids long. Looked up from germline, CDR1 is SNHLY and CDR2 is FYNNEI.

The chain couples TRBV5-4 to TRBJ1-3, with 7 positions matching TRBD1. CDR1 SGHNT and CDR2 YYREEE come from the germline V gene (reference sequence). V lost 2 bases to trimming and J lost 0 bases; unmatched junction nucleotides: 8. The CDR3 runs to 17 residues. The CDR3 protein is CASSFFPGQSSGNTIYF. CDR3 in DNA: TGTGCCAGCAGCTTTTTTCCGGGACAGAGCTCTGGAAACACCATATATTTT.

This clone was counted once. The rearrangement links TRBV18 to TRBJ2-3; 7 bases agree with TRBD1. In germline, CDR1 is KGHSH, CDR2 LQKENI. The CDR3 is 14 residues long. V lost 5 bases, J lost 3 bases, and 5 bases stayed unmatched. Written as DNA, the CDR3 is TGTGCCAGCTCAACGACAGGGCAGACAGATACGCAGTATTTT. It encodes CASSTTGQTDTQYF.

The chain couples TRBV11-2 to TRBJ2-3, with 13 nucleotides matching TRBD2. The germline V gene has CDR1 SGHAT and CDR2 FQNNGV. The CDR3 is made up of 17 amino acids. The V segment lost 5 bases and the J segment 3 bases; nucleotides outside the gene matches: 8. CDR3 sequence reads: CASSTGTSGIGTDTQYF. CDR3 DNA: TGTGCCAGCAGCACTGGGACTAGCGGGATAGGAACAGATACGCAGTATTTT.

The J gene is TRBJ2-2, the V gene TRBV19, with D possibly matching TRBD1 (5 bases). Trimming took off 5 bases at V and 9 bases at J, with 13 bases between the two ends. The germline CDR1 and CDR2 sequences are LNHDA and SQIVND (reference sequence). This CDR3 has 13 amino acids. CDR3 DNA: TGTGCCAGTAGTCTTACAGGAGCCCGGGAGCTGTTTTTT. Residues: CASSLTGARELFF.

The chain links TRBV18 to TRBJ2-5, with TRBD1 matching 11 bases. J was trimmed by 4 bases and V by 3 bases; bases with no gene match: 4. In germline, CDR1 is KGHSH, CDR2 LQKENI. The CDR3 spans 15 residues. This chain's CDR3 is CASSPRTGGVETQYF. The CDR3 DNA reads TGTGCCAGCTCACCCCGGACAGGGGGCGTAGAGACCCAGTACTTC.

This clone has more than one count but fewer than ten. The chain joins TRBV6-2 or TRBV6-3 to TRBJ1-1; TRBD1 agrees at 7 bases. Germline V gives CDR1 MNHEY, CDR2 SVGEGT. Unmatched junction bases numbered 1, after V lost 2 bases and J lost 4 bases. The CDR3 contains 13 residues. CDR3 sequence reads: CASSYDRVTEAFF. In DNA form, the CDR3 reads TGTGCCAGCAGTTACGACAGGGTCACTGAAGCTTTCTTT.

There are a few counts of this clone. The genes are TRBV7-3 and TRBJ2-1; TRBD1 matches at 9 bases. CDR3 size: 18 residues. Trimming cost V 3 bases and J 4 bases; bases outside gene matches: 13. CDR1 and CDR2 (germline): SGHTA, FQGTGA. The CDR3 sequence: CASSLGTGLLLGYNEQFF. The CDR3 DNA follows: TGTGCCAGCAGCTTGGGGACAGGGTTGTTGTTGGGATACAATGAGCAGTTCTTC.

The CDR3 DNA reads TGTGCCAGCATCCCCAGGGGGGTTTCCGGGGAGCTGTTTTTT. Its translation: CASIPRGVSGELFF. This sequence joins TRBV28 and TRBJ2-2; tentative D call: TRBD1 (7 bases). Per the germline V gene, CDR1 is MDHEN and CDR2 is SYDVKM. Trimming took 7 bases from V and 6 from J, leaving 15 bases between them. This CDR3 is built from 14 residues.

This CDR3 is CASTLTATDTQYF. CDR3 bases: TGTGCCAGCACCCTGACTGCTACAGATACGCAGTATTTT. The J gene is TRBJ2-3, the V gene TRBV6-5; the D is unclear. The CDR3 sequence is 13 residues long. V shed 7 bases and J shed 3 bases, with 11 bases lying between them. Per the germline V gene, CDR1 is MNHEY and CDR2 is SVGAGI.

The genes are TRBV9 and TRBJ2-7; no firm D call. Germline V lookup: CDR1 SGDLS, CDR2 YYNGEE. The CDR3 runs to 13 residues. Trimming left V 0 bases short and J 4 bases short, with 8 bases between. The CDR3 DNA follows: TGTGCCAGCAGCGTAGACGACAAATACGAGCAGTACTTC. It translates to CASSVDDKYEQYF. Based on the CDR3 plus reference TRBV9 and TRBJ2-7, the full variable domain is DSGVTQTPKHLITATGQRVTLRCSPRSGDLSVYWYQQSLDQGLQFLIQYYNGEERAKGNILERFSAQQFPDLHSELNLSSLELGDSALYFCASSVDDKYEQYFGPGTRLTVT.

The rearrangement joins TRBV7-9 to TRBJ2-3, with TRBD2 matching over 11 bases. CDR3 length equals 15 residues. V lost 5 bases, J lost 4 bases, and 5 bases stayed unmatched. Germline-derived CDR1 and CDR2 are SEHNR and FQNEAQ (reference sequence). The DNA for the CDR3 is TGTGCCAGCAGCCAGACTAGCGGGATATCAGATACGCAGTATTTT. Residues: CASSQTSGISDTQYF. Together with reference TRBV7-9 and TRBJ2-3, the CDR3 gives the full variable domain: DTGVSQNPRHKITKRGQNVTFRCDPISEHNRLYWYRQTLGQGPEFLTYFQNEAQLEKSRLLSDRFSAERPKGSFSTLEIQRTEQGDSAMYLCASSQTSGISDTQYFGPGTRLTVL.

This chain uses TRBV18 with TRBJ2-3; a possible D gene is TRBD1 (6 bases). Germline CDR1 reads KGHSH; CDR2 reads LQKENI. This CDR3 has 13 amino acids. Trimming took off 3 bases at V and 4 bases at J, with 8 bases between the two ends. The CDR3 DNA follows: TGTGCCAGCTCACCCAGGGGATCAGATACGCAGTATTTT. Its translation is CASSPRGSDTQYF.

The chain combines TRBV15 with TRBJ1-6; no definite D call. The CDR3 spans 17 residues. V shed 1 base and J shed 0 bases, with 10 bases lying between them. Germline CDR1 is LNHNV and CDR2 is YYDKDF (reference sequence). DNA for the CDR3: TGTGCCACCAGCAGAGTGGCGGGTAGCTCCTATAATTCACCCCTCCACTTT. Residues: CATSRVAGSSYNSPLHF.

The chain has TRBV19 and TRBJ1-6; 8 bases are shared with TRBD1. Germline V lookup: CDR1 LNHDA, CDR2 SQIVND (reference sequence). The CDR3 runs to 14 residues. V was pared by 3 bases and J by 10 bases, with 5 bases of the junction left unmatched. The CDR3 region is CASSMVTGGSPLHF. The DNA for the CDR3 is TGTGCCAGTAGTATGGTTACAGGGGGATCACCCCTCCACTTT.

CDR3 sequence: CASSGTDRGPFYGYTF. CDR3 bases: TGTGCCAGCAGTGGGACAGACAGGGGGCCCTTCTATGGCTACACCTTC. The chain joins TRBV6-1 to TRBJ1-2; 10 bases are shared with TRBD1. The CDR3 length is 16 residues. With V trimmed by 4 bases and J by 4 bases, 9 bases remained unmatched. Germline V gene sequence: CDR1 MNHNS, CDR2 SASEGT.

The chain employs TRBV7-3 and TRBJ2-1; 10 bases line up with TRBD1. The CDR3 has 14 amino acids. The germline CDR1 and CDR2 sequences are SGHTA and FQGTGA. With 3 bases clipped from V and 6 bases from J, the junction kept 2 bases outside the gene matches. CDR3 nucleotide sequence: TGTGCCAGCAGCTTGACAGGGGGCGGCAATGAGCAGTTCTTC. This gives the protein CASSLTGGGNEQFF.

This clone turned up a few times. The chain uses TRBV5-6 and TRBJ2-1; TRBD2 aligns across 10 bases. Germline CDR1 SGHDT, CDR2 YYEEEE. Germline trimming cut 0 bases from V and 9 bases from J; bases unmatched to any gene: 3. The CDR3 is 14 residues long. DNA for the CDR3: TGTGCCAGCAGCTTGGTGCTAGCGGGAGTTGAGCAGTTCTTC. This encodes CASSLVLAGVEQFF.

V is TRBV5-4 and J is TRBJ1-4, with TRBD1 matching 7 bases. From germline, CDR1 is SGHNT and CDR2 YYREEE (reference sequence). V lost 0 bases, J lost 4 bases, and 9 bases stayed unmatched. This CDR3 comprises 17 residues. The CDR3 nucleotides read TGTGCCAGCAGCTTGGACGGTTCGACAGGGATTAATGAAAAACTGTTTTTT. Translation: CASSLDGSTGINEKLFF. The full variable domain, in which reference TRBV5-4 and TRBJ1-4 provide the parts outside the CDR3, is ETGVTQSPTHLIKTRGQQVTLRCSSQSGHNTVSWYQQALGQGPQFIFQYYREEENGRGNFPPRFSGLQFPNYSSELNVNALELDDSALYLCASSLDGSTGINEKLFFGSGTQLSVL.

The chain carries TRBV24-1 and TRBJ2-1; 8 bases line up with TRBD2. CDR3 size: 18 residues. V dropped 4 bases and J dropped 0; count of bases not matched to a gene: 10. Per the germline V gene, CDR1 is KGHDR and CDR2 is SFDVKD. The CDR3 protein is CATSDPTSGLSSYNEQFF. As DNA, the CDR3 is TGTGCCACCAGTGACCCAACTAGCGGCTTAAGCTCCTACAATGAGCAGTTCTTC.

The genes are TRBV27 and TRBJ2-2; TRBD2 is a possible D gene (5 bases). Trimming left V 4 bases short and J 5 bases short, with 5 bases between. Germline assignment: CDR1 MNHEY and CDR2 SMNVEV (reference sequence). This CDR3 contains 12 residues. The CDR3 loop is CASSSGTGELFF. For the CDR3, the DNA is TGTGCCAGCAGTTCGGGGACCGGGGAGCTGTTTTTT.

The chain uses TRBV6-5 and TRBJ2-5; TRBD2 is a possible D gene (5 bases). V lost 5 bases and J lost 2, with 15 bases in between. CDR1 MNHEY and CDR2 SVGAGI come from the germline V gene. This CDR3 has 15 amino acids. The CDR3 nucleotides are TGTGCCAGCAGTCCACTAGGGAGCTATCAAGAGACCCAGTACTTC. It translates to CASSPLGSYQETQYF.

This sequence joins TRBV5-4 and TRBJ2-7, with 8 bases matching TRBD2. The length of the CDR3 is 14 residues. Looked up from germline, CDR1 is SGHNT and CDR2 is YYREEE (reference sequence). V shed 4 bases, J shed 3 bases, and the junction held 6 bases outside the gene matches. The chain's CDR3 is CASSQTGGGYEQYF. The CDR3 DNA follows: TGTGCCAGCAGCCAGACCGGGGGGGGCTACGAGCAGTACTTC. Filled out from reference TRBV5-4 and TRBJ2-7, the complete variable domain reads ETGVTQSPTHLIKTRGQQVTLRCSSQSGHNTVSWYQQALGQGPQFIFQYYREEENGRGNFPPRFSGLQFPNYSSELNVNALELDDSALYLCASSQTGGGYEQYFGPGTRLTVT.

The chain links TRBV5-1 to TRBJ2-1; D possibly corresponds to TRBD2 (6 bases). The CDR3 spans 17 residues. Trimming pared 4 bases from V and 8 bases from J, leaving 25 bases between. Germline CDR1 reads SGHRS; CDR2 reads YFSETQ. The CDR3 here is CASSTLPGTQVWDEQFF. As DNA, the CDR3 is TGCGCCAGCAGCACCCTTCCAGGGACTCAAGTTTGGGATGAGCAGTTCTTC.

This chain joins TRBV5-5 and TRBJ2-7; D is ambiguous. The CDR3 is made up of 14 amino acids. In germline, CDR1 is SGHKS, CDR2 YYEKEE (reference sequence). The germline V and J ends were trimmed by 1 base and 2 bases, with 10 bases remaining between them. The CDR3 region is CASSLSTATYEQYF. Here the CDR3 DNA reads TGTGCCAGCAGCTTGTCGACTGCTACCTACGAGCAGTACTTC.

The sample holds one count of this clone. The chain links TRBV3-1 (or the pseudogene TRBV3-2) to TRBJ2-1; D call uncertain. Germline-derived CDR1 and CDR2 are LGHDT and YNNKEL (reference sequence). The V end lost 3 bases, the J end lost 10 bases, and 10 bases lay between the germline ends. This CDR3 region has 12 residues. The CDR3 region has the DNA TGTGCCAGCAGCCAGGGCAGTTTAGAGCAGTTCTTC. It encodes CASSQGSLEQFF.